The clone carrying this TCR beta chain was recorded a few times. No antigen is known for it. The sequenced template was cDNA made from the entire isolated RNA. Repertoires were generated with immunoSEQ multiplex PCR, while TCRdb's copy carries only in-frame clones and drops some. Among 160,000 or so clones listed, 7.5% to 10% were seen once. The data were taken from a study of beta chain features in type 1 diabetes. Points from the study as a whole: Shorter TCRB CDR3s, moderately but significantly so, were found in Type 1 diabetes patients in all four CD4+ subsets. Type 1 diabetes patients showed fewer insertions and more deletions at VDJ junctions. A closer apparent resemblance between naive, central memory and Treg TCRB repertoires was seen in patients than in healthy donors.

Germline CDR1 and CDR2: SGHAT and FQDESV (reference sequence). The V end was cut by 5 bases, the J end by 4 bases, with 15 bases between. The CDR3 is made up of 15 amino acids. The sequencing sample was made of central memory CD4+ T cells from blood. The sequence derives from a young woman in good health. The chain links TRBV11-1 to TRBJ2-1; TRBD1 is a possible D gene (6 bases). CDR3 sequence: CASSPRQVSYNEQFF. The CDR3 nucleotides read TGTGCCAGCAGCCCCCGACAGGTTTCGTACAATGAGCAGTTCTTC.